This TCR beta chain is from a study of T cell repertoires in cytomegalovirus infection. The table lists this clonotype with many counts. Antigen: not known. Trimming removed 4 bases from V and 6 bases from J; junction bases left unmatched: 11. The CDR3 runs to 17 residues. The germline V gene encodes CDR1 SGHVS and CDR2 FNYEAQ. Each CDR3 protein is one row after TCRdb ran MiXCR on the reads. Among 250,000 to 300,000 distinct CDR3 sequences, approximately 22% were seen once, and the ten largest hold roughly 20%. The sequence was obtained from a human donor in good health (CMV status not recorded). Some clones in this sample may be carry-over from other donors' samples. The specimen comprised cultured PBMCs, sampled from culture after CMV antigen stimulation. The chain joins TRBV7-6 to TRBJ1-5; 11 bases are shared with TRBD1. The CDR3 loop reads CASSSEPGQGVGQPQHF. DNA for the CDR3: TGTGCCAGCAGCTCGGAACCGGGACAGGGGGTTGGTCAGCCCCAGCATTTT.